The clone carrying this T cell receptor (beta chain) was detected many times. Antigen unknown. This entry comes from a study of T-cell reconstitution after alpha-beta-depleted transplantation in children. General study points: Where alpha-beta T cells came from about two months after transplant was reportedly several hundred expanded graft clones. T-cell numbers and diversity, one year after transplant, stemmed largely from T cells that were newly produced.

Unique molecular identifiers tagged the TCRbeta library. Each CDR3 protein gets one entry after TCRdb re-called the PCR reads with MiXCR. The profile shows about 290,000 distinct CDR3 sequences, around 7.1% of them singletons. Sample: peripheral blood, taken 360 days after TCRalphabeta/CD19-depleted stem cell transplant. This clonotype originated in a female patient aged 2 to 10 who had a stem cell transplant for Fanconi anemia, so the T cells may come from the graft donor.

DNA of the CDR3: TGTGCCAGCAGCCTCCCGACAGGGGGTGTCACCGGGGAGCTGTTTTTT. Translating gives CASSLPTGGVTGELFF. This chain uses TRBV5-6 with TRBJ2-2; 9 nucleotides agree with TRBD1. This CDR3 has 16 residues. V lost 4 bases, J lost 4 bases, and 8 bases stayed unmatched. From germline, CDR1 is SGHDT and CDR2 YYEEEE. Complete variable domain (other parts from reference TRBV5-6 and TRBJ2-2): DAGVTQSPTHLIKTRGQQVTLRCSPKSGHDTVSWYQQALGQGPQFIFQYYEEEERQRGNFPDRFSGHQFPNYSSELNVNALLLGDSALYLCASSLPTGGVTGELFFGEGSRLTVL.